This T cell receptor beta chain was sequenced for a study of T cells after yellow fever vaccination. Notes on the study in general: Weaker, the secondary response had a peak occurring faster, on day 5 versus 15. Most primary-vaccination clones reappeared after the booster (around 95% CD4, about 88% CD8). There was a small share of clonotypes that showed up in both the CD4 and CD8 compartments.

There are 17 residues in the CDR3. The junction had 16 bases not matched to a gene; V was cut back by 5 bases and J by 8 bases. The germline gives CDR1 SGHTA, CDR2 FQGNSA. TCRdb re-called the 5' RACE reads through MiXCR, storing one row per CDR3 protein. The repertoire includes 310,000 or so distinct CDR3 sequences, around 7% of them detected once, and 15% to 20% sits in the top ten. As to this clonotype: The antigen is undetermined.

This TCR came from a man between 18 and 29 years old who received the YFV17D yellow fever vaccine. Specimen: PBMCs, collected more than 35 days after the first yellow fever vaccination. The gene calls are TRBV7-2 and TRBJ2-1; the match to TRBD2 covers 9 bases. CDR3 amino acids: CASSPGLAGATRYEQFF. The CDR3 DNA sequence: TGTGCCAGCAGCCCAGGGTTAGCGGGGGCCACCAGGTATGAGCAGTTCTTC.